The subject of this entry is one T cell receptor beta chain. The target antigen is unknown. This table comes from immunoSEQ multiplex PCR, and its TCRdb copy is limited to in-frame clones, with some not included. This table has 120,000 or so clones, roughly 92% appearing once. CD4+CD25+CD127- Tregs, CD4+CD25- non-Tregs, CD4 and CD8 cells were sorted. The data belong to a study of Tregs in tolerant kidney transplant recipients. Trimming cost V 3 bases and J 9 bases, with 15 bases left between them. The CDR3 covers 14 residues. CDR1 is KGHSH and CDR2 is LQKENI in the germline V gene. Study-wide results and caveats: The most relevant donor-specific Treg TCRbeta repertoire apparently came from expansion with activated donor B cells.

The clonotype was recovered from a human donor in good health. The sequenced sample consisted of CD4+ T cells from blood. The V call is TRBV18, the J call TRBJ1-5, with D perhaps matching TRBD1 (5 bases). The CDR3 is CASSPGTPNGPQHF. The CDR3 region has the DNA TGTGCCAGCTCACCGGGGACTCCCAATGGGCCCCAGCATTTT.